Listed below are T cell receptor beta chains from one sample, sequenced in a study of T-cell memory formation after mild COVID-19. MiXCR, applied by TCRdb to the 5' RACE reads, yields one record per CDR3 protein. Of around 340,000 distinct CDR3 sequences listed, 14% are singletons. Specimen: PBMCs or a T cell subset sorted from them (not recorded which). These receptors originate from a man younger than 35 who had mild COVID-19 (a few samples of this study predate the infection). Cell type and time point are not known. Both conserved end residues are part of each CDR3. The D gene is left open where the match is weak. The size entry is marked missing in some rows and otherwise reads once, few, many or a size class.

clone_size j_call v_call d_call cdr3_nt cdr3_aa
few TRBJ2-4 TRBV4-1 TRBD1 TGCGCCAGCAGCCAAGATCTGCCAGGGGGAATCGTTGGGTCCAAAAACATTCAGTACTTC CASSQDLPGGIVGSKNIQYF
few TRBJ2-4 TRBV3-1 - TGTGCCAGCAGCCCTATGCAAAACATTCAGTACTTC CASSPMQNIQYF
- TRBJ2-7 TRBV7-2 TRBD1 TGTGCCAGCAGCTTTAGACAGGGGCCCGTCTACGAGCAGTACTTC CASSFRQGPVYEQYF
few TRBJ1-2 TRBV6-2/TRBV6-3 TRBD1 TGTGCCAGCAGACGCGACAGGGGGCTCTATGGCTACACCTTC CASRRDRGLYGYTF
few TRBJ1-5 TRBV12-3/TRBV12-4 TRBD1 TGTGCCAGCGGGACAGGGGCTCAGCCCCAGCATTTT CASGTGAQPQHF
- TRBJ2-5 TRBV3-1 - TGTGCCAGCAGCCTACGCGCAGCGGAGACCCAGTACTTC CASSLRAAETQYF
many TRBJ2-5 TRBV5-5 - TGTGCCAGCAGCTTCGTACAGTGGGAAGAGACCCAGTACTTC CASSFVQWEETQYF
few TRBJ1-1 TRBV7-8 - TGTGCCAGCAGCAGCAGGGTTTCGTTAGGACCCATGAACACTGAAGCTTTCTTT CASSSRVSLGPMNTEAFF
few TRBJ2-1 TRBV29-1 TRBD2 TGCAGCGTTGAAGATCCCGTTAGCGGGGGGCCCTCCTACAATGAGCAGTTCTTC CSVEDPVSGGPSYNEQFF
many TRBJ2-2 TRBV12-3/TRBV12-4 - TGTGCCAGCAGTGGACAGCCCGCCGGGGAGCTGTTTTTT CASSGQPAGELFF
many TRBJ2-3 TRBV20-1 TRBD1 TGCAGTGCCATCGGGGGACAGGGACGCACAGATACGCAGTATTTT CSAIGGQGRTDTQYF
- TRBJ2-1 TRBV4-2 TRBD1 TGTGCCAGCAGCCAAGTACAGGGGGCCTACAATGAGCAGTTCTTC CASSQVQGAYNEQFF
few TRBJ1-3 TRBV7-6 - TGTGCCAGCAGCTTAGGTCGGGGGATGAGCTCTGGAAACACCATATATTTT CASSLGRGMSSGNTIYF
- TRBJ2-3 TRBV30 TRBD2 TGTGCCTGGAGTGTAGGGCAGGGAGGGGATACGCAGTATTTT CAWSVGQGGDTQYF
few TRBJ2-3 TRBV11-2 - TGTGCCAGCGGGACCACACGCACAGATACGCAGTATTTT CASGTTRTDTQYF
once TRBJ2-3 TRBV6-2/TRBV6-3 - TGTGCCAGCAGCACTCCTAGGCCTAGCACAGATACGCAGTATTTT CASSTPRPSTDTQYF
- TRBJ1-1 TRBV10-3 - TGTGCCATCAGTGACCGGACAGTTAACACTGAAGCTTTCTTT CAISDRTVNTEAFF
few TRBJ1-1 TRBV29-1 - TGCAGCGCCCCGACAGAAGACACTGAAGCTTTCTTT CSAPTEDTEAFF
- TRBJ2-1 TRBV11-3 TRBD2 TGTGCCAGCAGCTACCGGCGGGGGGGCGAGCAGTTCTTC CASSYRRGGEQFF
- TRBJ1-2 TRBV6-5 - TGTGCCAGTGCGGCAGGGCCTTATGGCTACACCTTC CASAAGPYGYTF
- TRBJ2-3 TRBV30 TRBD1 TGTGCCTGGAGTGTACAGCCAGGGGGTGCAGATACGCAGTATTTT CAWSVQPGGADTQYF
few TRBJ2-2 TRBV12-3/TRBV12-4 TRBD1 TGTGCCAGCAGTTTCCGACAGGGCGCCGGGGAGCTGTTTTTT CASSFRQGAGELFF
many TRBJ2-4 TRBV5-1 - TGCGCCAGCACCCCCGACGCGCTAATAAACATTCAGTACTTC CASTPDALINIQYF
many TRBJ1-4 TRBV15 - TGTGCCACCAGCAGAGACCGGGGCTGGGACGAAAAACTGTTTTTT CATSRDRGWDEKLFF
few TRBJ2-1 TRBV28 - TGTGCCAGCAGTCAACAGGGAAATGAGCAGTTCTTC CASSQQGNEQFF
many TRBJ2-7 TRBV7-9 TRBD2 TGTGCCAGCAGCCTACGTAGCGGGTTAATCTACGAGCAGTACTTC CASSLRSGLIYEQYF
- TRBJ1-1 TRBV20-1 - TGCAGTGCCGAAAGGGGAAACACTGAAGCTTTCTTT CSAERGNTEAFF
- TRBJ1-2 TRBV18 - TGTGCCAGCTCGATTACGACAGTACCAGCTAACTATGGCTACACCTTC CASSITTVPANYGYTF
- TRBJ2-3 TRBV29-1 - TGCAGCGAAAGGCTGAGCACAGATACGCAGTATTTT CSERLSTDTQYF
- TRBJ1-2 TRBV6-5 - TGTGCCAGCAGTCCTACAGGAGTCTATGGCTACACCTTC CASSPTGVYGYTF
- TRBJ2-7 TRBV7-9 TRBD2 TGTGCCAGCAGCCGGACTAGCGGGCGGTACGAGCAGTACTTC CASSRTSGRYEQYF
many TRBJ2-5 TRBV11-1 - TGTGCCAGCAGCCCCTTCGTGGGGAACCCACAAGAGACCCAGTACTTC CASSPFVGNPQETQYF
few TRBJ2-5 TRBV5-1 TRBD1 TGCGCCAGCAGCGGAGCCGGGACAGGGGGGGAGACCCAGTACTTC CASSGAGTGGETQYF
- TRBJ2-1 TRBV14 - TGTGCCAGCAGCCATCGGGGGGCATACGGTGAGCAGTTCTTC CASSHRGAYGEQFF
few TRBJ1-2 TRBV5-1 - TGCGCCAGACAACAGCTTTATGGCTACACCTTC CARQQLYGYTF
few TRBJ2-1 TRBV7-2 TRBD2 TGTGCCAGCAGCAAACCTAGCGGGGGGGCATACAATGAGCAGTTCTTC CASSKPSGGAYNEQFF
- TRBJ2-1 TRBV6-6 TRBD2 TGTGCCAGCAGTTATGGGGGCGGGGGGGCCGTTGAGCAGTTCTTC CASSYGGGGAVEQFF
- TRBJ2-1 TRBV7-7 TRBD2 TGTGCCAACCCCGGGGACTATTACAATGAGCAGTTCTTC CANPGDYYNEQFF
- TRBJ2-1 TRBV5-1 TRBD2 TGCGCCAGCAGCGAGGCTAGCGGGGGGTCCTCCTACAATGAGCAGTTCTTC CASSEASGGSSYNEQFF